The 5 T cell receptor beta chains listed next were all sequenced from one sample in a study of shared clonotypes between healthy human individuals. Profiling relied on immunoSEQ multiplex PCR, and the TCRdb table lists in-frame clones only, not all of them. Of some 510,000 clones detected, approximately 85% appear once; the ten largest clones hold roughly 13%. The sequencing sample was made of PBMCs. These receptors were collected from a woman between 35 and 50 years old in good health. Some clones in this sample may be carry-over from other donors' samples.

The chain links TRBV28 to TRBJ2-4; the match to TRBD2 covers 11 bases. After removal of 3 bases from V and 0 bases from J, the junction contained 7 bases not matched to a gene. CDR3 length: 18 residues. Germline-derived CDR1 and CDR2 are MDHEN and SYDVKM. The CDR3 sequence: CASSFLGTSGLAKNIQYF. As DNA, the CDR3 is TGTGCCAGCAGTTTTCTCGGGACTAGCGGCCTAGCCAAAAACATTCAGTACTTC.

This chain links TRBV6-5 with TRBJ2-7, with 9 positions matching TRBD1. Germline CDR1 MNHEY, CDR2 SVGAGI. The V and J ends lost 6 bases and 4 bases, in that order; junction bases with no gene match: 4. CDR3 size: 13 residues. The CDR3 spells CASRDRGPYEQYF. The DNA for the CDR3 is TGTGCCAGCAGGGACAGGGGCCCGTACGAGCAGTACTTC.

The rearrangement uses TRBV27 and TRBJ2-5, with D tentatively TRBD1 or TRBD2 (5 bases each). V lost 6 bases to trimming and J lost 0 bases, with 20 bases between them. This CDR3 comprises 17 residues. Germline assignment: CDR1 MNHEY and CDR2 SMNVEV (reference sequence). CDR3 in DNA: TGTGCCAGCAGCCAAGGGACCCATGGGACCTACCAAGAGACCCAGTACTTC. Protein product: CASSQGTHGTYQETQYF.

This rearrangement joins TRBV28 to TRBJ1-2, with TRBD1 identical over 9 bases. This CDR3 has 15 amino acids. Germline CDR1 is MDHEN and CDR2 is SYDVKM. The ends lost 2 bases at V and 7 bases at J; junction bases unmatched: 8. DNA for the CDR3: TGTGCCAGCAGTTTAATGGACAGGGGAGCCGTTGGCTACACCTTC. It yields the protein CASSLMDRGAVGYTF.

This chain uses TRBV6-1 with TRBJ1-2, with 8 bases fitting TRBD1. V shed 6 bases and J 7 bases; nucleotides not matched to a gene: 7. CDR3 length: 13 residues. The germline V gene has CDR1 MNHNS and CDR2 SASEGT. The CDR3 nucleotides read TGTGCCAGCAGGGGGGGACAGGTTGGTGGCTACACCTTC. It translates to CASRGGQVGGYTF.